The T cell receptor beta chain described here comes from a study of cytomegalovirus exposure and HLA in healthy donors. Study findings and constraints: Three chains tied to CMV proved CMV antigen-specific in vitro. Most CMV-associated TCR beta chains were later found to appear HLA-restricted. Among TCR beta chains of equal frequency, HLA-associated ones were more clonally expanded in a later analysis.

PCR primers comprised 60 Vbeta and 13 Jbeta primers. Only in-frame clones appear in the TCRdb table, and some are missing; sequencing was by immunoSEQ multiplex PCR. In the table there are more than 85,000 clones, approximately 77% of which are singletons. The CDR3 spans 14 residues. V was trimmed by 1 base and J by 8 bases, leaving 15 bases between them. From germline, CDR1 is SGHDT and CDR2 YYEEEE. To note about this clone: The antigen is undetermined.

The clonotype was recovered from a female donor in good health and CMV-seronegative. The V gene is TRBV5-6, the J gene TRBJ1-2; TRBD1 is a possible D gene (5 bases). The sample comprised PBMCs. CDR3 nucleotides: TGTGCCAGCAGCTTGAACAGACAGATGATGGGCTACACCTTC. Translation gives CASSLNRQMMGYTF.